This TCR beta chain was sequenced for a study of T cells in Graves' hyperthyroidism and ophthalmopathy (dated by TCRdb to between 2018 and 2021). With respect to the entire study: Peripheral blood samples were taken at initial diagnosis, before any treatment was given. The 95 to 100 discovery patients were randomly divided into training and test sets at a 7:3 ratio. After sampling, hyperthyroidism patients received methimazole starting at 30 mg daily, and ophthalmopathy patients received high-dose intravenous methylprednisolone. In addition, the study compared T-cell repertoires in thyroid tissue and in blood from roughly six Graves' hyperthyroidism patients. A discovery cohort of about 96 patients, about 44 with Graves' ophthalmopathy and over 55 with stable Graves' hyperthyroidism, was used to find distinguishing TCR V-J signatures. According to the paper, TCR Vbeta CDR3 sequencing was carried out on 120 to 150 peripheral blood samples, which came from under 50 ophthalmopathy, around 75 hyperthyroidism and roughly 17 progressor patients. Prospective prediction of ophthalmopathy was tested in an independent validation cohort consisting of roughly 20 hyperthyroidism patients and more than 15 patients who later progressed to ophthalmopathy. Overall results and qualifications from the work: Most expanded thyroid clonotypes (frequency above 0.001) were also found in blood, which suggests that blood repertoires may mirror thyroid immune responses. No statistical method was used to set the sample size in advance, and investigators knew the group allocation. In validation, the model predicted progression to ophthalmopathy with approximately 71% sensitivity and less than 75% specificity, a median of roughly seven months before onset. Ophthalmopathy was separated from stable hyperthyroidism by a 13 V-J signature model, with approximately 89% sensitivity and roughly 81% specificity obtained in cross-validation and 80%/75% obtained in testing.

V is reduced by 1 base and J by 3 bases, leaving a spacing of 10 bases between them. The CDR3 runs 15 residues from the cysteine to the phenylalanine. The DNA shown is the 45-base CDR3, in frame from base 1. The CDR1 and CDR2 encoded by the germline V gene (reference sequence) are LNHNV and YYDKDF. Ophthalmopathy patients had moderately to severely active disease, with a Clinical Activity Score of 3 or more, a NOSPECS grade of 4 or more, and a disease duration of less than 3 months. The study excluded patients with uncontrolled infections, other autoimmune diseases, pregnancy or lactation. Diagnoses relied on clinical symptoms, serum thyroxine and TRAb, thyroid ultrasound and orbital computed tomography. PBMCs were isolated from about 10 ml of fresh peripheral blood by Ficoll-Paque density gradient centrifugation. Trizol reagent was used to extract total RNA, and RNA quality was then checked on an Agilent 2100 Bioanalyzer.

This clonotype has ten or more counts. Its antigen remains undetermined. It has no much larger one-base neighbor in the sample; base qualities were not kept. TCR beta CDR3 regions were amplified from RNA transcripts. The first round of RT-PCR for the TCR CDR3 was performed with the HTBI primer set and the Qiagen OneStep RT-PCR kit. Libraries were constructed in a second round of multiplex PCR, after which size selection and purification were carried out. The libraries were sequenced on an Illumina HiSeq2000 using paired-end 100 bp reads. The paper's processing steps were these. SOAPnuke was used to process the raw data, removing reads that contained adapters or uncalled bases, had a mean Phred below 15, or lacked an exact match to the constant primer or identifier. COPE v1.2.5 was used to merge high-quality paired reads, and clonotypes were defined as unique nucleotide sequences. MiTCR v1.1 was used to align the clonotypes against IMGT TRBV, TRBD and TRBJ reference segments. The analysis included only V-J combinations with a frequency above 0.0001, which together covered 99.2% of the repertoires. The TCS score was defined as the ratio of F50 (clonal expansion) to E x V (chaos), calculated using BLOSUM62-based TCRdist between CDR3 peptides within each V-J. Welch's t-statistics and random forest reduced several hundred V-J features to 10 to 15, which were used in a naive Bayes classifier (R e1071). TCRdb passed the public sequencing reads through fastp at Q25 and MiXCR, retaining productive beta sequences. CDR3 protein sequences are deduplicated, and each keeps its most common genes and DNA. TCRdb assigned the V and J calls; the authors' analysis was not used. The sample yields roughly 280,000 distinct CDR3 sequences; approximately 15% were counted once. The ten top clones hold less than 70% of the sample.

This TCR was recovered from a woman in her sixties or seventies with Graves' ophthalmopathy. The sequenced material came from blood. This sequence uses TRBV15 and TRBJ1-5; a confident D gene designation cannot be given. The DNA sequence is TGTGCCACCAGCAGAGTCACAGTGTTCAATCAGCCCCAGCATTTT. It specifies CATSRVTVFNQPQHF.